These 32 T cell receptor beta chains share one sample of origin, sequenced in a study of graft-versus-host responses after intestinal transplantation. Using immunoSEQ multiplex PCR, the repertoire was profiled, and TCRdb retains in-frame clones only, with some absent. In the table there are about 120,000 clones, roughly 93% of which are singletons. No cognate antigen is known for these TCRs. The sequences come from unstimulated CD4+ T cells sorted from spleen or lymph node cells, collected before intestinal transplant. The receptors were gathered from a human donor who received an intestinal transplant.

This clone has a single count. V and J are TRBV6-5 and TRBJ2-1, with TRBD1 identical over 7 bases. The V gene's germline CDR1 is MNHEY and CDR2 SVGAGI. CDR3 length: 14 residues. V was pared by 6 bases and J by 7 bases, with 9 bases of the junction left unmatched. CDR3: CASRRQGLLNEQFF. As DNA, the CDR3 is TGTGCCAGCAGGAGACAGGGTCTGTTGAATGAGCAGTTCTTC.

V usage is TRBV7-9 and J usage is TRBJ1-4; D unclear. In germline, CDR1 is SEHNR, CDR2 FQNEAQ (reference sequence). CDR3 length: 11 residues. V gave up 2 bases and J gave up 7 bases, with 2 bases separating them. This CDR3 reads CASSLSEKLFF. The CDR3 nucleotides read TGTGCCAGCAGCTTAAGTGAAAAACTGTTTTTT.

The chain carries TRBV6-1 and TRBJ2-3; D may be TRBD1 (5 bases). CDR1 and CDR2 (germline): MNHNS, SASEGT. The CDR3 loop spans 15 amino acids. The germline V and J ends were trimmed by 6 bases and 0 bases, with 13 bases remaining between them. CDR3 amino acids: CASRIQETSTDTQYF. The CDR3 coding sequence is TGTGCCAGCAGGATACAGGAGACTAGCACAGATACGCAGTATTTT.

This clone was counted a few times. The V gene is TRBV19, the J gene TRBJ1-1; TRBD1 matches 11 bases. J gave up 6 bases and V 9 bases, and 3 bases lay outside the gene matches. Germline loops: CDR1 LNHDA, CDR2 SQIVND (reference sequence). This CDR3 contains 12 residues. CDR3 coding DNA: TGTGCCAGCAGGGACAGGGGGGCTGAAGCTTTCTTT. As protein: CASRDRGAEAFF. Full variable domain (outside the CDR3, taken from reference TRBV19 and TRBJ1-1): DGGITQSPKYLFRKEGQNVTLSCEQNLNHDAMYWYRQDPGQGLRLIYYSQIVNDFQKGDIAEGYSVSREKKESFPLTVTSAQKNPTAFYLCASRDRGAEAFFGQGTRLTVV.

The rearrangement uses TRBV18 and TRBJ1-5, with 9 bases that match TRBD1. Germline V gene lookup returns CDR1 KGHSH and CDR2 LQKENI. There are 16 residues in the CDR3. The J segment lost 1 base and the V segment lost 3 bases, leaving 4 bases of the junction unmatched. The CDR3, as DNA: TGTGCCAGCTCACCCCCCGGGACAGGGAGCAATCAGCCCCAGCATTTT. Translating it yields CASSPPGTGSNQPQHF.

The chain has TRBV5-4 and TRBJ1-1; 11 nucleotides align to TRBD1. V shed 5 bases, J shed 5 bases, and the junction held 5 bases outside the gene matches. There are 14 residues in the CDR3. Germline V gene sequence: CDR1 SGHNT, CDR2 YYREEE (reference sequence). Here the CDR3 DNA reads TGTGCCAGCAGGGTCGGGGACAGGGGGACTGAAGCTTTCTTT. Amino acids: CASRVGDRGTEAFF.

V and J are TRBV2 and TRBJ1-1; 9 bases are shared with TRBD1. Germline V lookup: CDR1 SNHLY, CDR2 FYNNEI. The CDR3 spans 15 residues. V dropped 9 bases and J dropped 1; count of bases not matched to a gene: 9. CDR3 sequence reads: CARRQGGRSNTEAFF. The CDR3 DNA follows: TGTGCCAGAAGACAGGGGGGGAGGTCGAACACTGAAGCTTTCTTT.

The V call is TRBV6-1, the J call TRBJ2-7; 7 bases line up with TRBD1. The CDR3 is 14 amino acids. V trimming: 8 bases; J trimming: 8 bases; junction bases outside the gene matches: 15. Germline lookup yields CDR1 MNHNS and CDR2 SASEGT. The CDR3 protein is CASYRQGALSKQYF. CDR3 bases: TGTGCCAGCTACCGACAGGGAGCTCTTTCCAAGCAGTACTTC.

This clone came up once. CDR3 in DNA: TGTGCCAGTAGTATATGGGAAGGCCTGCACCGGGAGCTGTTTTTT. It is translated as CASSIWEGLHRELFF. The chain couples TRBV19 to TRBJ2-2; D unclear. This CDR3 has 15 amino acids. V was trimmed by 2 bases and J by 9 bases, leaving 16 bases between them. Per the germline V gene, CDR1 is LNHDA and CDR2 is SQIVND (reference sequence).

The chain links TRBV5-6 to TRBJ1-2; 9 bases align to TRBD1. V shed 0 bases and J 8 bases; nucleotides not matched to a gene: 14. The CDR3 has 17 amino acids. Germline CDR1 is SGHDT and CDR2 is YYEEEE. CDR3 loop: CASSLAGTGISVRGYTF. The CDR3 nucleotides read TGTGCCAGCAGCTTGGCGGGGACAGGGATTTCCGTCCGCGGCTACACCTTC.

The chain couples TRBV2 to TRBJ2-5; 12 nucleotides agree with TRBD2. CDR3 length: 14 amino acids. V dropped 3 bases and J dropped 7; count of bases not matched to a gene: 3. Germline V gene sequence: CDR1 SNHLY, CDR2 FYNNEI. CDR3 nucleotides: TGTGCCAGCAGTGAGCGACTAGCGGGAGCGACCCAGTACTTC. Translating it yields CASSERLAGATQYF.

This chain uses TRBV30 with TRBJ1-2, with 8 bases fitting TRBD1. V lost 1 base, J lost 4 bases, and 11 bases stayed unmatched. CDR1 is GTSNPN and CDR2 is SVGIG in the germline V gene (reference sequence). The CDR3 contains 16 residues. CDR3 loop: CAWSGEQGVALYGYTF. As DNA, the CDR3 is TGTGCCTGGAGTGGGGAACAGGGGGTGGCTCTCTATGGCTACACCTTC.

The chain joins TRBV28 to TRBJ1-4, with TRBD1 as a possible D gene (5 bases). The CDR3 length is 15 residues. V lost 4 bases and J lost 1, with 10 bases in between. Germline CDR1 reads MDHEN; CDR2 reads SYDVKM. CDR3 bases: TGTGCCAGCAGTTCGGGGGGGGGAACTAATGAAAAACTGTTTTTT. This gives the protein CASSSGGGTNEKLFF.

The chain recombines TRBV27 with TRBJ1-1, with D possibly TRBD1 on 5 matching bases. The CDR3 length is 14 residues. The germline V and J ends were trimmed by 6 bases and 4 bases, with 15 bases remaining between them. CDR1 and CDR2 (germline): MNHEY, SMNVEV (reference sequence). DNA for the CDR3: TGTGCCAGCAGACCAGTTTCGGGGGGCACTGAAGCTTTCTTT. As protein: CASRPVSGGTEAFF.

The chain uses TRBV5-5 and TRBJ2-3; D is perhaps TRBD1 (6 bases). V was pared by 4 bases and J by 7 bases, with 19 bases between. Germline V lookup: CDR1 SGHKS, CDR2 YYEKEE (reference sequence). The CDR3 consists of 15 residues. CDR3 residues: CASSPWGLSQYTQYF. CDR3 DNA sequence: TGTGCCAGCAGCCCTTGGGGGCTTAGTCAATATACGCAGTATTTT.

The chain uses TRBV18 and TRBJ2-2; 8 bases agree with TRBD1. CDR1 and CDR2 from the germline V gene are KGHSH and LQKENI. The junction had 15 bases not matched to a gene; V was cut back by 3 bases and J by 6 bases. The CDR3 contains 18 residues. CDR3 sequence: CASSPFTGTGSNPGELFF. The CDR3 DNA reads as TGTGCCAGCTCACCTTTCACCGGGACAGGATCTAATCCCGGGGAGCTGTTTTTT.

The rearrangement uses TRBV28 and TRBJ2-7, with 8 bases identical to TRBD2. This CDR3 region has 15 residues. Germline V CDR1 and CDR2: MDHEN, SYDVKM. V was clipped by 3 bases and J by 7 bases; unmatched bases: 11. CDR3 nucleotide sequence: TGTGCCAGCAGTTTTTGGGAGGGACTAGTCCAAGAGCAGTACTTC. Its protein is CASSFWEGLVQEQYF.

This clone was picked up one time. J is TRBJ1-2 and V is TRBV19; 7 nucleotides match TRBD1. V trimming: 5 bases; J trimming: 1 base; junction bases outside the gene matches: 4. Looked up from germline, CDR1 is LNHDA and CDR2 is SQIVND (reference sequence). The CDR3 runs 14 residues. The CDR3 sequence is CASSAGDSNYGYTF. CDR3 bases: TGTGCCAGTAGTGCCGGGGACAGTAACTATGGCTACACCTTC.

The chain recombines TRBV11-3 with TRBJ1-1, with unresolved D. CDR1 and CDR2 (germline): SGHNT, YENEEA. V was trimmed by 6 bases and J by 11 bases, leaving 22 bases between them. The CDR3 has 14 residues. DNA of the CDR3: TGTGCCAGCAGGAAACCCGCGGCATCAGGCCGGGCTTTCTTT. It encodes CASRKPAASGRAFF.

The chain is built from TRBV9 and TRBJ1-2; possibly TRBD1 for D (6 bases). Germline V CDR1 and CDR2: SGDLS, YYNGEE. This CDR3 spans 14 amino acids. V gave up 0 bases and J gave up 5 bases, with 11 bases separating them. The CDR3: CASSVVGGDYGYTF. The DNA for the CDR3 is TGTGCCAGCAGCGTAGTAGGGGGAGATTATGGCTACACCTTC.

The chain couples TRBV9 to TRBJ2-2, with 8 nucleotides matching TRBD2. Germline loops: CDR1 SGDLS, CDR2 YYNGEE. The CDR3 is made up of 17 amino acids. V shed 0 bases and J 5 bases; nucleotides not matched to a gene: 9. CDR3 amino acids: CASSVVPGIAGTGELFF. The DNA for the CDR3 is TGTGCCAGCAGCGTAGTCCCCGGGATAGCGGGAACCGGGGAGCTGTTTTTT.

This clone came up once. This chain joins TRBV4-2 and TRBJ2-3; D assignment may be TRBD1 or TRBD2 (5 bases each). Germline CDR1 and CDR2: LGHNA and YNFKEQ. V was clipped by 0 bases and J by 8 bases, with 6 bases between them. This CDR3 is built from 12 residues. In nucleotides, the CDR3 is TGTGCCAGCAGCCAAGAGAGGGGTACGCAGTATTTT. It codes for CASSQERGTQYF.

The chain combines TRBV2 with TRBJ1-3; the D gene is possibly TRBD1 (6 bases). CDR1 and CDR2 (germline): SNHLY, FYNNEI. Trimming removed 7 bases at V and 4 bases at J, with 11 bases between. There are 13 residues in the CDR3. CDR3 amino acids: CASTPDRGNTIYF. In nucleotides, the CDR3 is TGTGCCAGCACCCCGGACAGAGGAAACACCATATATTTT.

As DNA, the CDR3 is TGTGCCAGCAGCTCCGCCGATACCTCACGGGATACGCAGTATTTT. Its translation is CASSSADTSRDTQYF. V usage is TRBV5-4 and J usage is TRBJ2-3; D gene uncertain. CDR3 length: 15 residues. Germline V gene data show CDR1 as SGHNT and CDR2 as YYREEE (reference sequence). V dropped 3 bases and J dropped 6 bases, with 17 bases sitting between them.

This chain connects TRBV7-8 to TRBJ2-2, with unresolved D. Germline V CDR1 and CDR2: SGHVS, FQNEAQ. The CDR3 is made up of 15 amino acids. V lost 6 bases and J 5 bases, leaving 16 bases between the germline ends. The CDR3 reads CASRIDGTTTGELFF. For the CDR3, the DNA is TGTGCCAGCAGGATCGACGGAACCACTACCGGGGAGCTGTTTTTT.

The V call is TRBV7-8, the J call TRBJ1-1; 9 positions match TRBD1. Germline V gives CDR1 SGHVS, CDR2 FQNEAQ. There are 14 residues in the CDR3. V gave up 6 bases and J gave up 5 bases; unmatched junction bases: 7. The CDR3 here is CASRPGDRETEAFF. CDR3 nucleotide sequence: TGTGCCAGCAGACCAGGGGACAGGGAAACTGAAGCTTTCTTT.

This sequence joins TRBV6-5 and TRBJ1-2; unclear D gene. V was pared by 0 bases and J by 4 bases, with 9 bases between. Germline CDR1 reads MNHEY; CDR2 reads SVGAGI. The CDR3 consists of 14 residues. CDR3 DNA sequence: TGTGCCAGCAGTTACTCCGACGGGATCTATGGCTACACCTTC. This sequence encodes CASSYSDGIYGYTF.

The rearrangement joins TRBV25-1 to TRBJ1-2; D gene uncertain. Trimming removed 3 bases from V and 8 bases from J, with 10 bases in between. Germline values: CDR1 MGHDK, CDR2 SYGVNS. The length of the CDR3 is 12 residues. The CDR3 DNA reads as TGTGCCAGCAGTGATTTATTCAGGGGCTACACCTTC. Protein sequence: CASSDLFRGYTF.

The rearrangement links TRBV28 to TRBJ2-3, with D unclear. Trimming removed 5 bases from V and 0 bases from J, with 6 bases in between. CDR3 length: 13 amino acids. The germline CDR1 and CDR2 sequences are MDHEN and SYDVKM. The CDR3 sequence is CASSPGSTDTQYF. The DNA of the CDR3 is TGTGCCAGCAGTCCCGGTAGCACAGATACGCAGTATTTT.

This clone occurred once. The rearrangement joins TRBV5-8 to TRBJ2-7, with TRBD1 identical over 8 bases. V gave up 4 bases and J gave up 2 bases; unmatched junction bases: 2. This CDR3 contains 13 residues. CDR1 SGHTS and CDR2 YDEGEE come from the germline V gene. The CDR3 DNA follows: TGTGCCAGCAGCAAGGACAGGGCCTACGAGCAGTACTTC. Translated: CASSKDRAYEQYF.

This clone was seen only a few times. The V gene is TRBV16, the J gene TRBJ1-3, with D possibly matching TRBD1 (6 bases). The V end was cut by 3 bases, the J end by 5 bases, with 8 bases between. From germline, CDR1 is KGHSY and CDR2 FQNENV. The length of the CDR3 is 13 residues. CDR3 bases: TGTGCCAGCAGCCACGGGGACAGAAACACCATATATTTT. It yields the protein CASSHGDRNTIYF. The whole variable domain, filled in from reference TRBV16 and TRBJ1-3, reads GEEVAQTPKHLVRGEGQKAKLYCAPIKGHSYVFWYQQVLKNEFKFLISFQNENVFDETGMPKERFSAKCLPNSPCSLEIQATKLEDSAVYFCASSHGDRNTIYFGEGSWLTVV.

The chain joins TRBV12-5 to TRBJ2-7; D is ambiguous. Between the trimmed V and J ends, which lost 5 bases and 4 bases, there was a span of 15 bases. Germline values: CDR1 LGHNT, CDR2 FRNRAP. This CDR3 region has 14 residues. The CDR3 bases are TGTGCTAGTGGTCTTACTCTCTCCCATTACGAGCAGTACTTC. It codes for CASGLTLSHYEQYF. The full variable domain, completed using reference TRBV12-5 and TRBJ2-7, is DARVTQTPRHKVTEMGQEVTMRCQPILGHNTVFWYRQTMMQGLELLAYFRNRAPLDDSGMPKDRFSAEMPDATLATLKIQPSEPRDSAVYFCASGLTLSHYEQYFGPGTRLTVT.